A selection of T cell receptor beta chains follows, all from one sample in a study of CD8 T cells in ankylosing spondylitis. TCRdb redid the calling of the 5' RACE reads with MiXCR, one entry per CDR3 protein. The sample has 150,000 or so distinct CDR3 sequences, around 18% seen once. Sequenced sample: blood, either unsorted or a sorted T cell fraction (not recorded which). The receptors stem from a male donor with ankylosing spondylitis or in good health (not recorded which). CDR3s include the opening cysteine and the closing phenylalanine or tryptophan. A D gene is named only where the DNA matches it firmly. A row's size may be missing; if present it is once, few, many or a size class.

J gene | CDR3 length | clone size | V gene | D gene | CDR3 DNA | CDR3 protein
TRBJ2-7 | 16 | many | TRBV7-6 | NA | TGTGCCAGCAGCTTATTGGGGTCATTGCGAGTTTACGAGCAGTACTTC | CASSLLGSLRVYEQYF
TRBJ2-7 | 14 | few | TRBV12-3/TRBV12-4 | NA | TGTGCCAGCAGTCGACAGATCGGGGAACACGAGCAGTACTTC | CASSRQIGEHEQYF
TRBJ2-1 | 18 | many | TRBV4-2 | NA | TGTGCCAGCAGCCAGAACCTTCGAGGAGGAGGGAGGTACAATGAGCAGTTCTTC | CASSQNLRGGGRYNEQFF
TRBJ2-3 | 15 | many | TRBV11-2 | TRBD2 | TGTGCCAGCAGCTTGACTAGCGGGTCTTGGGATACGCAGTATTTT | CASSLTSGSWDTQYF
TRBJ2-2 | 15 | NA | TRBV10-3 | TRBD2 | TGTGCCATCAAAAGACTAGCGGACAACACCGGGGAGCTGTTTTTT | CAIKRLADNTGELFF
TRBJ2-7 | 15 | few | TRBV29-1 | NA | TGCAGCGTTGAAAACGATCGGGGGTTATTCTACGAGCAGTACTTC | CSVENDRGLFYEQYF
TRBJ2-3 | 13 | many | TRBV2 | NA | TGTGCCAGCAGTGAAGGGATCCCAGATACGCAGTATTTT | CASSEGIPDTQYF
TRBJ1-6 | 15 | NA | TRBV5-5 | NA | TGTGCCAGCAGCTTCGAGAGCTCCTATAATTCACCCCTCCACTTT | CASSFESSYNSPLHF
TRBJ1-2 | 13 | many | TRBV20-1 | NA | TGCAGTGCCCCTGGGGGAGGTGGCGATGGCTACACCTTC | CSAPGGGGDGYTF
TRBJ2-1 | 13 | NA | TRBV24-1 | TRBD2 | TGTGCCACGCGGACTAGCGGGAACAATGAGCAGTTCTTC | CATRTSGNNEQFF